A selection of T cell receptor beta chains follows, all from one sample in a study of T cell responses to AZD1222 COVID-19 vaccine. Only in-frame clones appear in the TCRdb table, and some are missing; sequencing was by immunoSEQ multiplex PCR. The sample lists 90,000 to 120,000 clones; around 90% were seen once. Sequencing used peripheral blood, obtained on day 0 of AZD1222 vaccination. These receptors were collected from an adult in good health. CDR3s include the opening cysteine and the closing phenylalanine or tryptophan. D genes are given only for firm matches. The listing skips clone size in some rows; elsewhere it reads once, few, many or a size class.

cdr3_aa | cdr3_nt | j_call | d_call | clone_size | v_call
CSVASSRDSSSGANVLTF | TGCAGCGTTGCAAGTTCCCGGGACTCAAGCTCTGGGGCCAACGTCCTGACTTTC | TRBJ2-6 | . | . | TRBV29-1
CASSPANSYEQYF | TGTGCCAGCTCACCAGCCAACTCCTACGAGCAGTACTTC | TRBJ2-7 | . | once | TRBV18
CASSSPRAASQETQYF | TGTGCCAGCAGTTCGCCGCGTGCCGCATCCCAAGAGACCCAGTACTTC | TRBJ2-5 | . | . | TRBV28
CASLRASGGITDTQYF | TGTGCCAGCTTAAGGGCTAGCGGGGGGATTACAGATACGCAGTATTTT | TRBJ2-3 | TRBD2 | medium-sized | TRBV5-6
CASSLPGAITGELFF | TGTGCCAGCAGCTTACCAGGGGCGATCACCGGGGAGCTGTTTTTT | TRBJ2-2 | . | . | TRBV5-6
CASSPDDPNYGYTF | TGCGCCAGCAGCCCAGACGACCCAAACTATGGCTACACCTTC | TRBJ1-2 | . | . | TRBV4-1
CASSDPRGGRGNTIYF | TGTGCCAGCAGTGACCCCCGCGGGGGGCGCGGAAACACCATATATTTT | TRBJ1-3 | . | . | TRBV6-1
CSVVGATEAFF | TGCAGCGTTGTCGGAGCCACTGAAGCTTTCTTT | TRBJ1-1 | . | . | TRBV29-1
CASSKLGQGGFTDTQYF | TGTGCCAGCTCAAAACTTGGACAGGGGGGATTCACAGATACGCAGTATTTT | TRBJ2-3 | TRBD1 | . | TRBV18
CASSYRGYTQYF | TGTGCCAGCAGTTACCGGGGGTATACGCAGTATTTT | TRBJ2-3 | . | . | TRBV12-3/TRBV12-4
CASSSQGNYGYTF | TGTGCCAGTAGTAGCCAGGGGAACTATGGCTACACCTTC | TRBJ1-2 | . | . | TRBV19
CASSPGRSGNTIYF | TGTGCCAGCAGTCCGGGGCGCTCTGGAAACACCATATATTTT | TRBJ1-3 | . | . | TRBV6-6
CASSYGQGDTEAFF | TGTGCCAGCAGTTACGGACAGGGGGACACTGAAGCTTTCTTT | TRBJ1-1 | TRBD1 | . | TRBV6-2/TRBV6-3
CASSLAGTMNTEAFF | TGCGCCAGCAGCTTGGCCGGGACGATGAACACTGAAGCTTTCTTT | TRBJ1-1 | . | once | TRBV5-1
CAISRVDYEQYF | TGTGCCATCAGCAGGGTGGACTACGAGCAGTACTTC | TRBJ2-7 | . | . | TRBV10-3
CATSDFGTASYTF | TGTGCCACCAGTGATTTTGGGACAGCTAGCTACACCTTC | TRBJ1-2 | TRBD1 | once | TRBV24-1
CASSQDRAPNYGYTF | TGCGCCAGCAGCCAAGATAGGGCACCGAACTATGGCTACACCTTC | TRBJ1-2 | . | . | TRBV4-3
CASSPSTLVDNSPLHF | TGTGCCAGCAGTCCGTCCACGTTGGTGGATAATTCACCCCTCCACTTT | TRBJ1-6 | . | . | TRBV27
CASSRDRGGSYGYTF | TGTGCCAGCAGCCGAGACAGGGGGGGATCCTATGGCTACACCTTC | TRBJ1-2 | TRBD1 | . | TRBV7-3
CASSLEKWDSPLHF | TGTGCCAGCAGCTTGGAGAAGTGGGATTCACCCCTCCACTTT | TRBJ1-6 | . | . | TRBV5-6
CASSQGVPYNEQFF | TGTGCCAGCAGCCAAGGGGTCCCCTACAATGAGCAGTTCTTC | TRBJ2-1 | . | . | TRBV14
CASSLGGTDYTEAFF | TGCGCCAGCAGCTTGGGAGGGACAGACTACACTGAAGCTTTCTTT | TRBJ1-1 | TRBD1 | . | TRBV5-1
CAISFERNTEAFF | TGTGCCATCAGCTTCGAGAGGAACACTGAAGCTTTCTTT | TRBJ1-1 | . | . | TRBV10-3
CASSLVGEGDQETQYF | TGTGCCAGCAGCTTAGTGGGGGAGGGGGACCAAGAGACCCAGTACTTC | TRBJ2-5 | . | once | TRBV7-2
CSVEGLAGRNQDYEQYF | TGCAGCGTTGAGGGCCTAGCGGGACGGAACCAGGACTACGAGCAGTACTTC | TRBJ2-7 | TRBD2 | . | TRBV29-1
CASSLGAGYGTGELFF | TGTGCCAGCAGCTTGGGTGCAGGGTATGGCACCGGGGAGCTGTTTTTT | TRBJ2-2 | . | . | TRBV5-5
CAWSVGPGTIYF | TGTGCCTGGAGTGTGGGACCCGGGACCATATATTTT | TRBJ1-3 | . | . | TRBV30
CASSHPNRDRDYEQYF | TGCGCCAGCAGTCATCCAAACCGGGACCGAGACTACGAGCAGTACTTC | TRBJ2-7 | . | . | TRBV23-1
CASSYDIIAGDGETQYF | TGTGCCAGCAGTTATGATATTATAGCGGGAGATGGGGAGACCCAGTACTTC | TRBJ2-5 | TRBD2 | . | TRBV6-2/TRBV6-3
CAISDREGNTEAFF | TGTGCCATCAGTGATCGGGAGGGGAACACTGAAGCTTTCTTT | TRBJ1-1 | . | . | TRBV10-3